The next 29 T cell receptor beta chains were all read from a single sample in a study of blood T cell repertoires in COVID-19. TCRdb's copy holds only in-frame clones and misses some; the assay was immunoSEQ multiplex PCR. The sample carries around 320,000 clones, about 90% recorded once. The sequenced sample was peripheral blood. The receptors shown here come from a man younger than 30 with active or convalescent COVID-19.

CDR3 sequence: CASSTDYGSTDTQYF. CDR3 bases: TGTGCCAGTAGTACGGACTACGGAAGCACAGATACGCAGTATTTT. This sequence joins TRBV19 and TRBJ2-3, with D possibly matching TRBD2 (6 bases). CDR1 and CDR2 from the germline V gene are LNHDA and SQIVND (reference sequence). This CDR3 has 15 amino acids. Trimming removed 4 bases from V and 0 bases from J, with 11 bases in between.

This clone was observed a handful of times. The chain carries TRBV28 and TRBJ1-2; 11 bases are a match to TRBD1. Germline V CDR1 and CDR2: MDHEN, SYDVKM. The CDR3 has 14 amino acids. The junction had 4 bases not matched to a gene; V was cut back by 5 bases and J by 5 bases. The CDR3 DNA is TGTGCCAGCAGTCAATGGGACAGGGGGTATGGCTACACCTTC. This codes for CASSQWDRGYGYTF.

This chain joins TRBV5-1 and TRBJ2-7, with 11 bases aligning to TRBD1. Germline values: CDR1 SGHRS, CDR2 YFSETQ. This CDR3 has 13 amino acids. Unmatched junction bases numbered 1, after V lost 3 bases and J lost 5 bases. The CDR3 spells CASSWTGGDEQYF. In nucleotides, the CDR3 is TGCGCCAGCAGCTGGACAGGGGGCGACGAGCAGTACTTC.

CDR3 bases: TGTGCCAGCAGCTTTTCAGGGGAGTCATACGAGCAGTACTTC. Translation: CASSFSGESYEQYF. The chain is built from TRBV7-9 and TRBJ2-7; a weak D match, TRBD1 (6 bases). Trimming took 3 bases from V and 4 from J, leaving 13 bases between them. The CDR3 totals 14 residues. Looked up from germline, CDR1 is SEHNR and CDR2 is FQNEAQ (reference sequence).

The CDR3 region has the DNA TGTGCCAGCAGTTCGAGGAGGGAGCGGGGGAAAGAGACCCAGTACTTC. This translates into CASSSRRERGKETQYF. V and J are TRBV27 and TRBJ2-5, with 8 bases identical to TRBD2. Germline trimming cut 4 bases from V and 3 bases from J; bases unmatched to any gene: 10. Germline CDR1 and CDR2: MNHEY and SMNVEV (reference sequence). CDR3 length equals 16 residues.

The chain has TRBV5-4 and TRBJ2-1, with D tentatively TRBD2 (7 bases). There are 13 residues in the CDR3. Germline CDR1 is SGHNT and CDR2 is YYREEE (reference sequence). Trimming shortened V by 5 bases and J by 8 bases, and 14 bases separated the two germline ends. CDR3 DNA: TGTGCCAGCAGTGGGGGGGGCCGCTATGAGCAGTTCTTC. This translates into CASSGGGRYEQFF.

J is TRBJ1-5 and V is TRBV6-5, with D possibly TRBD1 on 6 matching bases. The V gene's germline CDR1 is MNHEY and CDR2 SVGAGI. Between the trimmed V and J ends, which lost 2 bases and 5 bases, there was a span of 13 bases. This CDR3 spans 15 amino acids. Here the CDR3 DNA reads TGTGCCAGCAGTTACGACGGGACACCTCATCAGCCCCAGCATTTT. This sequence encodes CASSYDGTPHQPQHF.

The V call is TRBV28, the J call TRBJ1-3; D remains unclear. Trimming took off 4 bases at V and 0 bases at J, with 19 bases between the two ends. This CDR3 is 18 amino acids long. Germline V CDR1 and CDR2: MDHEN, SYDVKM. The CDR3 is CASSSNDMTRISGNTIYF. The CDR3 bases are TGTGCCAGCAGTTCCAACGACATGACCCGAATCTCTGGAAACACCATATATTTT. Full variable domain (outside the CDR3, taken from reference TRBV28 and TRBJ1-3): DVKVTQSSRYLVKRTGEKVFLECVQDMDHENMFWYRQDPGLGLRLIYFSYDVKMKEKGDIPEGYSVSREKKERFSLILESASTNQTSMYLCASSSNDMTRISGNTIYFGEGSWLTVV.

For this clone: Other nucleotide sequences from this sample produce the same CDR3. CDR3 amino acids: CASSPRVDYGYTF. In DNA form, the CDR3 reads TGTGCCAGCAGCCCCAGGGTAGACTATGGCTACACCTTC. The genes are TRBV7-8 and TRBJ1-2, with a weak D call TRBD1 (5 bases). This CDR3 is built from 13 residues. V was clipped by 5 bases and J by 3 bases, with 10 bases between them. Germline-derived CDR1 and CDR2 are SGHVS and FQNEAQ.

The chain is built from TRBV4-2 and TRBJ2-7, with D tentatively TRBD1 (7 bases). Trimming removed 1 base from V and 3 bases from J, with 13 bases in between. CDR1 LGHNA and CDR2 YNFKEQ come from the germline V gene. There are 15 residues in the CDR3. CDR3 region: CASSQVGGDSYEQYF. As DNA, the CDR3 is TGTGCCAGCAGCCAAGTAGGAGGGGACAGCTACGAGCAGTACTTC.

The CDR3 loop is CASSLPGDRDEQYF. In DNA, the CDR3 is TGTGCCAGCAGCTTACCGGGAGATCGGGACGAGCAGTACTTC. The chain joins TRBV5-4 to TRBJ2-7; D is possibly TRBD2 (6 bases). Trimming took 2 bases from V and 5 from J, leaving 14 bases between them. Germline V lookup: CDR1 SGHNT, CDR2 YYREEE (reference sequence). This CDR3 contains 14 residues.

The V and J genes are TRBV7-9 and TRBJ1-1; D call uncertain. The CDR3 covers 12 residues. V gave up 5 bases and J gave up 4 bases, with 8 bases separating them. CDR1 and CDR2 (germline): SEHNR, FQNEAQ (reference sequence). In DNA form, the CDR3 reads TGTGCCAGCAGCAAGGCGGGCACTGAAGCTTTCTTT. Translating it yields CASSKAGTEAFF.

The chain carries TRBV2 and TRBJ1-5; 9 bases align to TRBD1. The germline gives CDR1 SNHLY, CDR2 FYNNEI. V lost 6 bases, J lost 4 bases, and 1 base stayed unmatched. The CDR3 extends over 13 amino acids. CDR3 amino acids: CASRGTGNQPQHF. The CDR3 coding sequence is TGTGCCAGCAGGGGGACAGGGAATCAGCCCCAGCATTTT. Drawing the rest from reference TRBV2 and TRBJ1-5, the complete variable domain is EPEVTQTPSHQVTQMGQEVILRCVPISNHLYFYWYRQILGQKVEFLVSFYNNEISEKSEIFDDQFSVERPDGSNFTLKIRSTKLEDSAMYFCASRGTGNQPQHFGDGTRLSIL.

This clone was picked up a small number of times. This sequence joins TRBV24-1 and TRBJ1-3; D is uncertain. V lost 5 bases and J 0 bases, leaving 10 bases between the germline ends. This CDR3 spans 15 amino acids. From germline, CDR1 is KGHDR and CDR2 SFDVKD. CDR3 sequence reads: CATSVRNLSGNTIYF. CDR3 DNA sequence: TGTGCCACCAGTGTGCGGAACCTCTCTGGAAACACCATATATTTT.

The chain couples TRBV9 to TRBJ1-4; D gene ambiguous. V was shortened by 3 bases and J by 0 bases, with 6 bases between the two germline ends. The CDR3 extends over 14 amino acids. CDR1 and CDR2 (germline): SGDLS, YYNGEE. The chain's CDR3 is CASSGQTTNEKLFF. The CDR3 DNA reads as TGTGCCAGCAGCGGACAAACAACTAATGAAAAACTGTTTTTT.

The chain carries TRBV10-1 and TRBJ1-3, with D perhaps TRBD1 (5 bases). Germline V gene data show CDR1 as WNHNN and CDR2 as SYGVQD (reference sequence). The CDR3 extends over 15 amino acids. Deletions cut 0 bases from V and 5 bases from J, with 11 bases between. CDR3 region: CASSESIGARNTIYF. The CDR3 DNA follows: TGCGCCAGCAGTGAGTCGATTGGGGCGAGAAACACCATATATTTT.

This clone was detected once. The chain has TRBV14 and TRBJ2-7; the D gene is possibly TRBD2 (6 bases). The V end lost 4 bases, the J end lost 4 bases, and 14 bases lay between the germline ends. CDR1 is SGHDN, CDR2 FVKESK, per germline. The CDR3 contains 14 residues. In DNA form, the CDR3 reads TGTGCCAGCAGCCTGGGTTTTGGGGGGTACGAGCAGTACTTC. It is translated as CASSLGFGGYEQYF.

The chain couples TRBV24-1 to TRBJ1-5; 10 nucleotides align to TRBD1. The CDR3 has 21 amino acids. Germline V gene lookup returns CDR1 KGHDR and CDR2 SFDVKD. The V gene end was trimmed by 0 bases and the J gene end by 1 base; junction bases not matched to a gene: 14. The CDR3 DNA reads TGTGCCACCAGTGATTTGCCCGGGGACAGGGGTCGGTGTCTCAGCAATCAGCCCCAGCATTTT. Translating gives CATSDLPGDRGRCLSNQPQHF.

This chain connects TRBV28 to TRBJ1-5, with 7 positions matching TRBD1. Germline V gene sequence: CDR1 MDHEN, CDR2 SYDVKM. With V trimmed by 4 bases and J by 6 bases, 3 bases remained unmatched. The CDR3 runs 13 residues. Written as DNA, the CDR3 is TGTGCCAGCAGTTACAGGGGACGTCAGCCCCAGCATTTT. Protein: CASSYRGRQPQHF.

About this clone itself: The same CDR3 also results from other DNA sequences found in this sample. This chain connects TRBV7-7 to TRBJ2-5; D is perhaps TRBD2 (7 bases). Deletions cut 1 base from V and 5 bases from J, with 17 bases between. Per the germline V gene, CDR1 is SSHAT and CDR2 is FNYEAQ (reference sequence). The CDR3 loop spans 16 amino acids. CDR3 coding DNA: TGTGCCAGCAGCTTAGGGGGGGGCGGAGGAGGGGAGACCCAGTACTTC. Its protein product is CASSLGGGGGGETQYF.

The chain links TRBV7-2 to TRBJ1-6; D remains unclear. The CDR3 loop spans 15 amino acids. Trimming left V 1 base short and J 9 bases short, with 13 bases between. The germline CDR1 and CDR2 sequences are SGHTA and FQGNSA. CDR3 sequence (DNA): TGTGCCAGCAGCTTAGAGCCTTTAAGTAGTTCACCCCTCCACTTT. This gives the protein CASSLEPLSSSPLHF.

V and J are TRBV29-1 and TRBJ2-1; 16 positions match TRBD2. Germline V gene sequence: CDR1 SQVTM, CDR2 ANQGSEA. The CDR3 consists of 17 residues. Trimming took 3 bases from V and 2 from J; bases not matched to a gene: 4. CDR3 sequence (DNA): TGCAGCGTTGAGGGGACTAGCGGGAGGGCCGCCTACAATGAGCAGTTCTTC. Protein sequence: CSVEGTSGRAAYNEQFF.

This chain connects TRBV28 to TRBJ2-7; D is uncertain. V was pared by 6 bases and J by 0 bases, with 3 bases between. Germline V gives CDR1 MDHEN, CDR2 SYDVKM. The CDR3 spans 11 residues. In DNA, the CDR3 is TGTGCCAGCAGCTACTCCTACGAGCAGTACTTC. Its protein is CASSYSYEQYF.

The V call is TRBV27, the J call TRBJ1-5; D not certain. Per the germline V gene, CDR1 is MNHEY and CDR2 is SMNVEV (reference sequence). This CDR3 comprises 15 residues. Trimming removed 2 bases at V and 3 bases at J, with 11 bases between. DNA for the CDR3: TGTGCCAGCAGTTTAGGCACAGATTTCAATCAGCCCCAGCATTTT. Amino acids: CASSLGTDFNQPQHF.

The chain joins TRBV28 to TRBJ2-1; a weak D match, TRBD2 (6 bases). V was pared by 0 bases and J by 0 bases, with 12 bases between. Germline V CDR1 and CDR2: MDHEN, SYDVKM. The CDR3 sequence is 17 residues long. The CDR3 nucleotides read TGTGCCAGCAGTTTATGGTTCGGGAGCGGCTCCTACAATGAGCAGTTCTTC. The encoded protein is CASSLWFGSGSYNEQFF. The variable domain in full, completed from reference TRBV28 and TRBJ2-1, reads DVKVTQSSRYLVKRTGEKVFLECVQDMDHENMFWYRQDPGLGLRLIYFSYDVKMKEKGDIPEGYSVSREKKERFSLILESASTNQTSMYLCASSLWFGSGSYNEQFFGPGTRLTVL.

The chain carries TRBV19 and TRBJ2-2; 7 nucleotides align to TRBD2. The CDR3 loop spans 18 amino acids. Germline CDR1 LNHDA, CDR2 SQIVND (reference sequence). V lost 5 bases, J lost 0 bases, and 12 bases stayed unmatched. The CDR3 DNA reads TGTGCCAGTAGTCCCGGACCGGGACTACACACGAACACCGGGGAGCTGTTTTTT. Amino acid sequence: CASSPGPGLHTNTGELFF.

The chain links TRBV9 to TRBJ2-3; 9 positions match TRBD1. With V trimmed by 3 bases and J by 6 bases, 11 bases remained unmatched. The CDR3 extends over 16 amino acids. Germline loops: CDR1 SGDLS, CDR2 YYNGEE. In DNA, the CDR3 is TGTGCCAGCAGCGCGAGGACAGGGGAGGCCCCCGATACGCAGTATTTT. This codes for CASSARTGEAPDTQYF.

The V and J genes are TRBV4-3 and TRBJ2-7, with 12 bases that match TRBD2. Germline trimming cut 2 bases from V and 3 bases from J; bases unmatched to any gene: 5. The CDR3 contains 16 residues. Germline-derived CDR1 and CDR2 are LGHNA and YSLEER. This chain's CDR3 is CASSQWASGGGYEQYF. The CDR3 DNA sequence: TGCGCCAGCAGCCAATGGGCTAGCGGGGGGGGCTACGAGCAGTACTTC.

The V call is TRBV6-1, the J call TRBJ2-5, with 7 bases matching TRBD1. The germline V gene has CDR1 MNHNS and CDR2 SASEGT. After removal of 4 bases from V and 0 bases from J, the junction contained 11 bases not matched to a gene. This CDR3 has 17 amino acids. CDR3 nucleotide sequence: TGTGCCAGCAGTGGGAATGAGGGACAGCCGTACCAAGAGACCCAGTACTTC. Translation gives CASSGNEGQPYQETQYF.